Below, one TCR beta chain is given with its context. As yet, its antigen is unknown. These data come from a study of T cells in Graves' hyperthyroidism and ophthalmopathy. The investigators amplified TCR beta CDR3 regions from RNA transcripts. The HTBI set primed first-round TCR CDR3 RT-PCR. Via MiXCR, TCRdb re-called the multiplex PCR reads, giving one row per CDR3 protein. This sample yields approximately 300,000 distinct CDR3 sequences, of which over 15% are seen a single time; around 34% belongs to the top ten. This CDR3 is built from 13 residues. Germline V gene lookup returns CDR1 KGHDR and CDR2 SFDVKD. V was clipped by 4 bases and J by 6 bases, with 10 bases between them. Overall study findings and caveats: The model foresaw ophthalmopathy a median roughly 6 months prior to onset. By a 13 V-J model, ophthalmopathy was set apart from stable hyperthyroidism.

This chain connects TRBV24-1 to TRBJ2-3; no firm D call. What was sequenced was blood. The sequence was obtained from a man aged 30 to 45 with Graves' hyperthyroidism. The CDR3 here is CATSDRGVDTQYF. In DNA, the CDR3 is TGTGCCACCAGTGACCGTGGGGTGGATACGCAGTATTTT.